Following are 24 T cell receptor beta chains from one sample sequenced in a study of cytomegalovirus exposure and HLA in healthy donors. 60 Vbeta and 13 Jbeta primers were used in PCR. This table comes from immunoSEQ multiplex PCR, and its TCRdb copy is limited to in-frame clones, with some not included. The data show hundreds of thousands of clones, roughly 81% seen once. Source material: PBMCs. All receptors come from a girl aged 2-10 years in good health and CMV-seronegative.

The genes are TRBV29-1 and TRBJ1-2, with D tentatively TRBD1 (6 bases). The V and J ends lost 3 bases and 0 bases respectively, with 17 bases between them. CDR1 is SQVTM and CDR2 is ANQGSEA in the germline V gene. This CDR3 is built from 16 residues. The CDR3 is CSVDSGEQGANYGYTF. For the CDR3, the DNA is TGCAGCGTTGATAGTGGGGAACAGGGAGCTAACTATGGCTACACCTTC.

The chain couples TRBV29-1 to TRBJ2-1; 7 nucleotides agree with TRBD1. Trimming took 4 bases from V and 3 from J; bases not matched to a gene: 18. Germline V gene data show CDR1 as SQVTM and CDR2 as ANQGSEA. This CDR3 has 18 residues. The chain's CDR3 is CSVARLGYDRVGYNEQFF. The CDR3 region has the DNA TGCAGCGTTGCGAGATTGGGTTATGACAGGGTGGGCTACAATGAGCAGTTCTTC.

This clone showed up just once. The chain links TRBV28 to TRBJ1-6; 10 positions agree with TRBD1. Per the germline V gene, CDR1 is MDHEN and CDR2 is SYDVKM. The V gene end was trimmed by 4 bases and the J gene end by 5 bases; junction bases not matched to a gene: 5. CDR3 length: 16 residues. CDR3 in amino acids: CASSSDRGRDNSPLHF. For the CDR3, the DNA is TGTGCCAGCAGTTCAGACAGGGGGCGAGATAATTCACCCCTCCACTTT.

Only one count was recorded for this clone. The CDR3 DNA is TGTGCCAGCAGCCCGGACAGGGACCATGGCTACACCTTC. It codes for CASSPDRDHGYTF. The chain links TRBV9 to TRBJ1-2; 8 nucleotides line up with TRBD1. Germline V gives CDR1 SGDLS, CDR2 YYNGEE. After removal of 4 bases from V and 6 bases from J, the junction contained 5 bases not matched to a gene. The length of the CDR3 is 13 residues.

The chain joins TRBV9 to TRBJ2-1, with 9 positions matching TRBD2. This CDR3 spans 15 amino acids. The V segment lost 0 bases and the J segment 5 bases; nucleotides outside the gene matches: 3. Germline V gives CDR1 SGDLS, CDR2 YYNGEE. The CDR3 loop reads CASSVGAGGHNEQFF. The CDR3 region has the DNA TGTGCCAGCAGCGTAGGAGCGGGGGGCCACAATGAGCAGTTCTTC.

This clone appeared once. This rearrangement joins TRBV6-1 to TRBJ1-5; D might be TRBD1 (6 bases). The CDR3 totals 16 residues. Germline V gene lookup returns CDR1 MNHNS and CDR2 SASEGT. V was cut by 4 bases and J by 0 bases, with 13 bases left in between. The CDR3, as DNA: TGTGCCAGCAGTGCCCGGACAGCTAATAGCAATCAGCCCCAGCATTTT. This sequence encodes CASSARTANSNQPQHF.

The V call is TRBV9, the J call TRBJ2-7, with no clear D. The V end was cut by 3 bases, the J end by 2 bases, with 12 bases between. This CDR3 region has 14 residues. Germline V gene sequence: CDR1 SGDLS, CDR2 YYNGEE. CDR3 nucleotides: TGTGCCAGCAGCGGGCTGACGGAGCCCTACGAGCAGTACTTC. Translating gives CASSGLTEPYEQYF.

The chain links TRBV5-1 to TRBJ2-3; 13 nucleotides line up with TRBD2. The CDR3 sequence is 16 residues long. The J segment lost 3 bases and the V segment lost 2 bases, leaving 3 bases of the junction unmatched. Germline CDR1 is SGHRS and CDR2 is YFSETQ. The CDR3 DNA reads TGCGCCAGCAGCTTCCGACTAGCGGGGGGTACAGATACGCAGTATTTT. It codes for CASSFRLAGGTDTQYF.

The CDR3 DNA sequence: TGTGCCAGCAGTGGGACAGGGGGCCTTACCTATGGCTACACCTTC. Its translation: CASSGTGGLTYGYTF. This chain links TRBV2 with TRBJ1-2, with 11 bases aligning to TRBD1. V trimming: 4 bases; J trimming: 4 bases; junction bases outside the gene matches: 5. CDR1 SNHLY and CDR2 FYNNEI come from the germline V gene. This CDR3 comprises 15 residues.

CDR3 in DNA: TGTGCCAGCAGTGATAGCGGGGTCGACACAGATACGCAGTATTTT. This encodes CASSDSGVDTDTQYF. The chain joins TRBV2 to TRBJ2-3, with 8 bases aligning to TRBD2. Germline V gives CDR1 SNHLY, CDR2 FYNNEI. J gave up 2 bases and V 3 bases, and 4 bases lay outside the gene matches. The CDR3 has 15 amino acids. The complete variable domain, with remaining parts taken from reference TRBV2 and TRBJ2-3, reads EPEVTQTPSHQVTQMGQEVILRCVPISNHLYFYWYRQILGQKVEFLVSFYNNEISEKSEIFDDQFSVERPDGSNFTLKIRSTKLEDSAMYFCASSDSGVDTDTQYFGPGTRLTVL.

The chain links TRBV27 to TRBJ2-2; 11 bases map to TRBD2. Germline V gene lookup returns CDR1 MNHEY and CDR2 SMNVEV (reference sequence). The CDR3 loop spans 17 amino acids. The trim removed 5 bases at V and 2 bases at J, leaving 7 bases unmatched. CDR3 DNA: TGTGCCAGCAGTGGTGGTAGCGGGAGGGAAAACACCGGGGAGCTGTTTTTT. This gives the protein CASSGGSGRENTGELFF.

V is TRBV4-1 and J is TRBJ2-3; 11 bases line up with TRBD2. The CDR3 runs 18 residues. V lost 1 base and J lost 8; bases outside the gene matches: 14. CDR1 and CDR2 from the germline V gene are MGHRA and YSYEKL. The CDR3: CASSQGALAGGSPATQYF. The CDR3 nucleotides are TGCGCCAGCAGCCAAGGGGCCCTAGCGGGGGGCTCACCCGCTACGCAGTATTTT.

The chain carries TRBV10-1 and TRBJ1-4; 8 positions match TRBD1. CDR3 size: 14 residues. The V segment lost 4 bases and the J segment 8 bases; nucleotides outside the gene matches: 6. Germline CDR1 WNHNN, CDR2 SYGVQD (reference sequence). The CDR3 nucleotides are TGCGCCAGCAGTGGGACAGGGACCCAGGAAAAACTGTTTTTT. It is translated as CASSGTGTQEKLFF.

This chain connects TRBV18 to TRBJ1-1; perhaps TRBD1 as D (5 bases). The CDR3 is 13 residues long. Germline loops: CDR1 KGHSH, CDR2 LQKENI. V was cut by 4 bases and J by 4 bases, with 10 bases left in between. The CDR3 region is CASSLRGGTEAFF. In DNA form, the CDR3 reads TGTGCCAGCTCACTGCGCGGGGGCACTGAAGCTTTCTTT.

The gene calls are TRBV7-2 and TRBJ1-2; TRBD1 might be the D (6 bases). Trimming took off 3 bases at V and 6 bases at J, with 8 bases between the two ends. The CDR3 sequence is 12 residues long. Germline assignment: CDR1 SGHTA and CDR2 FQGNSA. CDR3 in amino acids: CASSFGTNGYTF. CDR3 coding DNA: TGTGCCAGCAGCTTCGGGACAAATGGCTACACCTTC.

The V gene is TRBV6-5, the J gene TRBJ2-1; TRBD2 matches at 8 bases. The trim removed 10 bases at V and 2 bases at J, leaving 10 bases unmatched. Germline CDR1 and CDR2: MNHEY and SVGAGI. The length of the CDR3 is 15 residues. CDR3 DNA: TGTGCCACAAAAAGAAAACTAGCGGCCTACAATGAGCAGTTCTTC. Translation gives CATKRKLAAYNEQFF.

The chain employs TRBV7-5 and TRBJ1-5; the D call in the table, TRBD1, was not verified against the DNA. TRBV7-5 counts as a pseudogene. The CDR3 spans 16 residues. The CDR3 is CARSLARAYSNQPQHF. CDR3 DNA: TGTGCCAGAAGCTTAGCCAGGGCGTATAGCAATCAGCCCCAGCATTTT.

This sequence joins TRBV5-1 and TRBJ2-7; D is possibly TRBD1 (6 bases). The CDR3 has 16 amino acids. V was trimmed by 1 base and J by 3 bases, leaving 17 bases between them. Germline V gives CDR1 SGHRS, CDR2 YFSETQ. CDR3 in DNA: TGCGCCAGCAGCTTGAGGGTACAAAGAGGGGGCTACGAGCAGTACTTC. It translates to CASSLRVQRGGYEQYF.

This clone has only one observation. This CDR3 is CASSYRGQETQYF. CDR3 nucleotides: TGTGCCAGCAGCTACAGGGGGCAGGAGACCCAGTACTTC. The V and J genes are TRBV5-4 and TRBJ2-5, with TRBD1 matching over 9 bases. The germline gives CDR1 SGHNT, CDR2 YYREEE (reference sequence). With 3 bases clipped from V and 5 bases from J, the junction kept 2 bases outside the gene matches. CDR3 size: 13 residues.

The CDR3 sequence: CASSLLQLKNQPQHF. CDR3 sequence (DNA): TGTGCCAGTAGCCTTCTCCAGTTGAAGAATCAGCCCCAGCATTTT. V is TRBV19 and J is TRBJ1-5; D is unclear. Trimming took 6 bases from V and 4 from J, leaving 16 bases between them. CDR3 size: 15 residues. Germline V gene sequence: CDR1 LNHDA, CDR2 SQIVND (reference sequence).

J is TRBJ2-5 and V is TRBV19, with TRBD2 matching 8 bases. J was trimmed by 4 bases and V by 5 bases; bases with no gene match: 9. The length of the CDR3 is 15 residues. CDR1 and CDR2 (germline): LNHDA, SQIVND (reference sequence). In nucleotides, the CDR3 is TGTGCCAGTAGTCTACTGCCGGGACTAGGAGAGACCCAGTACTTC. It codes for CASSLLPGLGETQYF.

The J gene is TRBJ1-2, the V gene TRBV9; 11 nucleotides agree with TRBD1. The V gene end was trimmed by 3 bases and the J gene end by 8 bases; junction bases not matched to a gene: 12. The germline gives CDR1 SGDLS, CDR2 YYNGEE. The CDR3 runs to 16 residues. The CDR3 is CASSGRGQGGSRGYTF. CDR3 DNA: TGTGCCAGCAGCGGGCGGGGACAGGGGGGTTCTCGGGGCTACACCTTC.

J is TRBJ1-4 and V is TRBV5-6; D possibly corresponds to TRBD1 (5 bases). Trimming shortened V by 1 base and J by 0 bases, and 13 bases separated the two germline ends. Germline V lookup: CDR1 SGHDT, CDR2 YYEEEE. The length of the CDR3 is 17 residues. The CDR3 DNA follows: TGTGCCAGCAGCTTGAGAAGACAACAGGCAACTAATGAAAAACTGTTTTTT. Amino acids: CASSLRRQQATNEKLFF. Complete variable domain (other parts from reference TRBV5-6 and TRBJ1-4): DAGVTQSPTHLIKTRGQQVTLRCSPKSGHDTVSWYQQALGQGPQFIFQYYEEEERQRGNFPDRFSGHQFPNYSSELNVNALLLGDSALYLCASSLRRQQATNEKLFFGSGTQLSVL.

In DNA form, the CDR3 reads TGTGCCAGCAGCCCAATGACAGGGATTATTGAAGCTTTCTTT. Its protein product is CASSPMTGIIEAFF. This chain uses TRBV9 with TRBJ1-1; 7 nucleotides agree with TRBD1. V lost 4 bases, J lost 7 bases, and 10 bases stayed unmatched. The CDR3 has 14 amino acids. From germline, CDR1 is SGDLS and CDR2 YYNGEE.